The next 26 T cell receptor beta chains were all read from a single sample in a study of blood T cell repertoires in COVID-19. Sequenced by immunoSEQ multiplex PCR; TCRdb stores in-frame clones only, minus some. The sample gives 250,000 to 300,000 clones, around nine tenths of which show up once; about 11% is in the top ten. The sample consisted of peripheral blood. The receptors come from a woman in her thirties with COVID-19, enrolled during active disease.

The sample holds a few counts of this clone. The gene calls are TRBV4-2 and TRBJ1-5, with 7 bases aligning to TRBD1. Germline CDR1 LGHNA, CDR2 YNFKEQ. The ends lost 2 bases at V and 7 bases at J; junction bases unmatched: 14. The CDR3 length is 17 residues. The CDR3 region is CASSQRYRTGGVQPQHF. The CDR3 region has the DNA TGTGCCAGCAGCCAACGATATCGGACAGGAGGAGTCCAGCCCCAGCATTTT.

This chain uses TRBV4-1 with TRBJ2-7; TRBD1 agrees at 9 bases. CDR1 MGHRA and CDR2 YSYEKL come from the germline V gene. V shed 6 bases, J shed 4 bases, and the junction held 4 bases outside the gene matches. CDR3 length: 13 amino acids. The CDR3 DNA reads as TGCGCCAGCAGACGGACAGGGGATTACGAGCAGTACTTC. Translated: CASRRTGDYEQYF.

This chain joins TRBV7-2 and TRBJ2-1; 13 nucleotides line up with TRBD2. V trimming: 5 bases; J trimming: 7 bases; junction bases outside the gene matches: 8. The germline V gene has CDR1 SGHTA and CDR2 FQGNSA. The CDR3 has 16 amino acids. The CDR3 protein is CASSRSLAGGQNEQFF. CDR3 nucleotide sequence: TGTGCCAGCAGCCGCTCACTAGCGGGAGGGCAGAATGAGCAGTTCTTC.

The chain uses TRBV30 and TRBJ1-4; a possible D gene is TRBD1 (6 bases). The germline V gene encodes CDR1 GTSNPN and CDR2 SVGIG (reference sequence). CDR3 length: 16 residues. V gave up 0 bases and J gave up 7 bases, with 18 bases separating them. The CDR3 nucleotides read TGTGCCTGGAGTGTAAGGGGACCCCAAGGGGGTGAAAAACTGTTTTTT. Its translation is CAWSVRGPQGGEKLFF.

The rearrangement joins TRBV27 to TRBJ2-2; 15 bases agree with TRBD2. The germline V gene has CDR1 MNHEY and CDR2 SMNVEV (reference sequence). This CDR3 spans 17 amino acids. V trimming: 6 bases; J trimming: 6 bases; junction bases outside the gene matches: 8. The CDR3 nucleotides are TGTGCCAGCAGCCATGGACTAGCGGGAGGGCCAGCCGGGGAGCTGTTTTTT. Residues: CASSHGLAGGPAGELFF.

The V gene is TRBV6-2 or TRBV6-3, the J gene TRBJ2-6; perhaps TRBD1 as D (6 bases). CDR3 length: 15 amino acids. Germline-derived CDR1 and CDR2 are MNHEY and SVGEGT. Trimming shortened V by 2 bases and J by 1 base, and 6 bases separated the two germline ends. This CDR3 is CASSYQGSGANVLTF. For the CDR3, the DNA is TGTGCCAGCAGTTACCAGGGGTCTGGGGCCAACGTCCTGACTTTC.

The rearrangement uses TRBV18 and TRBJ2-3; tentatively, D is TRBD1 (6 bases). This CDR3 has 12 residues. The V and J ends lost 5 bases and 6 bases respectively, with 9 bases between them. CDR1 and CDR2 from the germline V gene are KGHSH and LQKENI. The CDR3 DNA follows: TGTGCCAGCTCAATCAGGGGCGATACGCAGTATTTT. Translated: CASSIRGDTQYF.

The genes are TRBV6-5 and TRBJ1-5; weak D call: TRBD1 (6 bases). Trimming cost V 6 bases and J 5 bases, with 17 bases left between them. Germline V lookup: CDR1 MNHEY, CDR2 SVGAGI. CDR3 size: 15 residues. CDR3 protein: CASRVGPRQDQPQHF. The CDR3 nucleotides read TGTGCCAGCAGAGTAGGGCCAAGACAGGATCAGCCCCAGCATTTT.

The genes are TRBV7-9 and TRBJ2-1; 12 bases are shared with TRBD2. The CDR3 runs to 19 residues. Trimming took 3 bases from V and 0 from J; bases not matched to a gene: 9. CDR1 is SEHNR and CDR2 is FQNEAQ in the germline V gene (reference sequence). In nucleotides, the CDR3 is TGTGCCAGCAGCTTCCCCGGTCTAGCGGGAGGGAGCTCCTACAATGAGCAGTTCTTC. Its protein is CASSFPGLAGGSSYNEQFF. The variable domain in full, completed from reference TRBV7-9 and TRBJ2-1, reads DTGVSQNPRHKITKRGQNVTFRCDPISEHNRLYWYRQTLGQGPEFLTYFQNEAQLEKSRLLSDRFSAERPKGSFSTLEIQRTEQGDSAMYLCASSFPGLAGGSSYNEQFFGPGTRLTVL.

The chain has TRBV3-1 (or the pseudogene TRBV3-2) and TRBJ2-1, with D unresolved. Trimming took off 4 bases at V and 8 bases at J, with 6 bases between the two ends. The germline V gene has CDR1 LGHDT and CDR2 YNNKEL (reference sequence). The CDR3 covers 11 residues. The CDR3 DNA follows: TGTGCCAGCAGCCGTCTCTATGAGCAGTTCTTC. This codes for CASSRLYEQFF.

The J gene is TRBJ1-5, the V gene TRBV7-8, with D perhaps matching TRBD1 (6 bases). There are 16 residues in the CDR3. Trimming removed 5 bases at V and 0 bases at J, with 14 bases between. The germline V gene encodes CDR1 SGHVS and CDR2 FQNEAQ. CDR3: CASSRGGGYSNQPQHF. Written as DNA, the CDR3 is TGTGCCAGCAGCCGAGGGGGGGGATATAGCAATCAGCCCCAGCATTTT. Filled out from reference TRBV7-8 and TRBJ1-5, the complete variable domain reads GAGVSQSPRYKVAKRGQDVALRCDPISGHVSLFWYQQALGQGPEFLTYFQNEAQLDKSGLPSDRFFAERPEGSVSTLKIQRTQQEDSAVYLCASSRGGGYSNQPQHFGDGTRLSIL.

The CDR3 DNA follows: TGTGCCAGCAGGCCAGGGCGGCATGAAAAACTGTTTTTT. Amino acids: CASRPGRHEKLFF. The V gene is TRBV6-5, the J gene TRBJ1-4, with D tentatively TRBD1 (5 bases). Germline V CDR1 and CDR2: MNHEY, SVGAGI. V lost 6 bases and J 6 bases, leaving 11 bases between the germline ends. The CDR3 sequence is 13 residues long.

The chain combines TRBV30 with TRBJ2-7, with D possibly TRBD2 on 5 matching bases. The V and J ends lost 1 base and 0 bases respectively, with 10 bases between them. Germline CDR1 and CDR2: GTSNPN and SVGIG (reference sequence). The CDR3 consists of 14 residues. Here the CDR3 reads CAWSEDYSSYEQYF. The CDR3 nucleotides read TGTGCCTGGAGTGAAGACTACAGCTCCTACGAGCAGTACTTC.

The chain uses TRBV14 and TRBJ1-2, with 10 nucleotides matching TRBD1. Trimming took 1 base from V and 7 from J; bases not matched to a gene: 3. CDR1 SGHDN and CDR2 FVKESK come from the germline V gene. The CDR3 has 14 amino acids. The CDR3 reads CASSQVRQGAGYTF. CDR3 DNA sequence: TGTGCCAGCAGCCAAGTTAGACAGGGGGCTGGCTACACCTTC.

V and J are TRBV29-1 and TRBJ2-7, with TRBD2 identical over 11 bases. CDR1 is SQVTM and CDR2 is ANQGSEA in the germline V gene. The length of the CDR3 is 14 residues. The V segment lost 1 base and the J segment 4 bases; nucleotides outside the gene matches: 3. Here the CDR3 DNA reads TGCAGCGTTGAAGGACTAGCGGGAACGTACGAGCAGTACTTC. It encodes CSVEGLAGTYEQYF.

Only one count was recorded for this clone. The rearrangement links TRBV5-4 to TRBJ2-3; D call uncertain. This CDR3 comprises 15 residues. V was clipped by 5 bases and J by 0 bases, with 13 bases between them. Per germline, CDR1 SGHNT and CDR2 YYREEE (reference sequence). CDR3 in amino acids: CASSLFPFSTDTQYF. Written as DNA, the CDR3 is TGTGCCAGCAGTCTGTTTCCCTTTAGCACAGATACGCAGTATTTT.

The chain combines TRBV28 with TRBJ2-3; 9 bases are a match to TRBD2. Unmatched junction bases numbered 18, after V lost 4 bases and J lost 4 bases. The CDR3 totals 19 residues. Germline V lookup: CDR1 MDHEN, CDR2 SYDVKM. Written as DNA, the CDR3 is TGTGCCAGCAGTTCGAGATGGGTAGCGGGAGAGATCGGAGCAGATACGCAGTATTTT. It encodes CASSSRWVAGEIGADTQYF.

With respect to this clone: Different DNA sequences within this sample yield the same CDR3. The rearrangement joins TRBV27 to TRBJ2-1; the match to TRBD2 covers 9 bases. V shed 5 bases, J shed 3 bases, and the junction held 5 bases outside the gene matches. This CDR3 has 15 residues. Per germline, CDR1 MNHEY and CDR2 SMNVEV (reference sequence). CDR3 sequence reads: CASSPGLAYYNEQFF. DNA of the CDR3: TGTGCCAGCAGTCCTGGACTAGCGTACTACAATGAGCAGTTCTTC.

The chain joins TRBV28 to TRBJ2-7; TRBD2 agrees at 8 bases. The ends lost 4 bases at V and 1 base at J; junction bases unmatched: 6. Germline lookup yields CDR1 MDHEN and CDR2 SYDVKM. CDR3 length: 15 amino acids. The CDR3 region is CASSWPGLGSYEQYF. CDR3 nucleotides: TGTGCCAGCAGTTGGCCGGGACTAGGGTCCTACGAGCAGTACTTC.

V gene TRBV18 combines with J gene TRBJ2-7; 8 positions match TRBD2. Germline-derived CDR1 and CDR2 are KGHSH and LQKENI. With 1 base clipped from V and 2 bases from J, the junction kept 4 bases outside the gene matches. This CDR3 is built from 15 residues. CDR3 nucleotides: TGTGCCAGCTCACCACAAACTAGCGGTACCTACGAGCAGTACTTC. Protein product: CASSPQTSGTYEQYF.

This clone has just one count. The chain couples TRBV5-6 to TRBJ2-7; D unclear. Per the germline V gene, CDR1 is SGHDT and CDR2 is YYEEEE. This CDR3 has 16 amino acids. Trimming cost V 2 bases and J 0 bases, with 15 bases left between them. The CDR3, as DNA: TGTGCCAGCAGCTTCTCAAGACTGAGCAGCTCCTACGAGCAGTACTTC. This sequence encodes CASSFSRLSSSYEQYF. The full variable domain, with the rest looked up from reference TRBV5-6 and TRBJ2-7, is DAGVTQSPTHLIKTRGQQVTLRCSPKSGHDTVSWYQQALGQGPQFIFQYYEEEERQRGNFPDRFSGHQFPNYSSELNVNALLLGDSALYLCASSFSRLSSSYEQYFGPGTRLTVT.

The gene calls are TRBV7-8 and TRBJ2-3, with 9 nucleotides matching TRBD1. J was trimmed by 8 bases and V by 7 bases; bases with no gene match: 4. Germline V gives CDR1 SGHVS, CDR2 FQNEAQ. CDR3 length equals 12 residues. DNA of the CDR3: TGTGCCAGCACCGGACAGGGGAGTACGCAGTATTTT. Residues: CASTGQGSTQYF.

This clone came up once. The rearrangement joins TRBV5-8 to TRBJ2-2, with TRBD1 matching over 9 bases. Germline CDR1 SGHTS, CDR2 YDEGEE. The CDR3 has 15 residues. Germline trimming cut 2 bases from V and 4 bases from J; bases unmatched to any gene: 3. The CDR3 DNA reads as TGTGCCAGCAGCTTCAACAGGGGGCGCACCGGGGAGCTGTTTTTT. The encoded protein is CASSFNRGRTGELFF. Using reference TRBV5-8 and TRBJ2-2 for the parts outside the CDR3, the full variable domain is EAGVTQSPTHLIKTRGQQATLRCSPISGHTSVYWYQQALGLGLQFLLWYDEGEERNRGNFPPRFSGRQFPNYSSELNVNALELEDSALYLCASSFNRGRTGELFFGEGSRLTVL.

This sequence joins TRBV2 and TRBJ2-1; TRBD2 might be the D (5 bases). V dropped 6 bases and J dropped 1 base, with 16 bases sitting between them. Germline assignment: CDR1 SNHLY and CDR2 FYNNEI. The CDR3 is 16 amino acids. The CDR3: CASRWTQRGSYNEQFF. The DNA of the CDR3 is TGTGCCAGCAGATGGACTCAGAGAGGTTCCTACAATGAGCAGTTCTTC.

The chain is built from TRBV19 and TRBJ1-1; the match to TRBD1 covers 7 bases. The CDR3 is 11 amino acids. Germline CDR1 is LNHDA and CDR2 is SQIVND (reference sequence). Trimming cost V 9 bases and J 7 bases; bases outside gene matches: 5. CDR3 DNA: TGTGCCAGCCGACAGGGAGGTGAAGCTTTCTTT. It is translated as CASRQGGEAFF. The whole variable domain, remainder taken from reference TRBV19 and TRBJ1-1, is DGGITQSPKYLFRKEGQNVTLSCEQNLNHDAMYWYRQDPGQGLRLIYYSQIVNDFQKGDIAEGYSVSREKKESFPLTVTSAQKNPTAFYLCASRQGGEAFFGQGTRLTVV.

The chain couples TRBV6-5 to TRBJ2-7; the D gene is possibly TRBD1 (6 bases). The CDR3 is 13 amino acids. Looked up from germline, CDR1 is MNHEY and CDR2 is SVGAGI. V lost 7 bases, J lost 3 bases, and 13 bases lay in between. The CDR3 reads CASTQGRRYEQYF. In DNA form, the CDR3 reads TGTGCCAGCACACAGGGTAGGCGCTACGAGCAGTACTTC.